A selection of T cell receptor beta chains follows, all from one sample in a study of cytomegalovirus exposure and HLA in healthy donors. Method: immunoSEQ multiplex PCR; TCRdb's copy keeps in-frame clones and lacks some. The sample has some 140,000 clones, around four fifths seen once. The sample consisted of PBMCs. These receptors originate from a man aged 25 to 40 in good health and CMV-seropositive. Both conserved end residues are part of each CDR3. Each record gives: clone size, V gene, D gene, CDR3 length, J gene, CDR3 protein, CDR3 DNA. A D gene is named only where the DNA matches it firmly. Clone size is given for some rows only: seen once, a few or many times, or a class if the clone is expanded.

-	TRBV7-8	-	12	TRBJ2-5	CASSSFKETQYF	TGTGCCAGCAGCTCCTTTAAAGAGACCCAGTACTTC
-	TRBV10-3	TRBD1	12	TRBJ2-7	CAATGTDYEQYF	TGTGCCGCAACCGGGACAGATTACGAGCAGTACTTC
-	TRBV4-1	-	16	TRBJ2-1	CASSQAEASPYNEQFF	TGCGCCAGCAGCCAAGCCGAGGCGTCCCCGTACAATGAGCAGTTCTTC
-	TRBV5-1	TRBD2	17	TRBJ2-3	CASSPGLAGGNTDTQYF	TGCGCCAGCAGCCCGGGACTAGCGGGAGGAAACACAGATACGCAGTATTTT
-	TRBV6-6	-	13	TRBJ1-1	CASSPFLSTEAFF	TGTGCCAGCAGCCCTTTTCTTTCCACTGAAGCTTTCTTT
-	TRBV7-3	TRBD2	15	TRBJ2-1	CASSLSAGAGNEQFF	TGTGCCAGCAGCTTAAGTGCGGGAGCGGGGAATGAGCAGTTCTTC
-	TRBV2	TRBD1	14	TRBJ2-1	CASRVDRTYNEQFF	TGTGCCAGCAGGGTGGACAGGACCTACAATGAGCAGTTCTTC
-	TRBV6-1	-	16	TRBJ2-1	CASSASTGFSYNEQFF	TGTGCCAGCAGTGCATCCACAGGGTTCTCCTACAATGAGCAGTTCTTC
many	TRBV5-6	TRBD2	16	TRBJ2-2	CASSLLAGVGTGELFF	TGTGCCAGCAGCTTGCTAGCGGGTGTAGGCACCGGGGAGCTGTTTTTT
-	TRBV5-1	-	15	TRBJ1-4	CASSRVVGGREKLFF	TGCGCCAGCAGCAGGGTTGTGGGGGGGCGTGAAAAACTGTTTTTT
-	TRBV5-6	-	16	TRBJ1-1	CASSLIMRVGNTEAFF	TGTGCCAGCAGCTTGATAATGAGGGTGGGTAACACTGAAGCTTTCTTT
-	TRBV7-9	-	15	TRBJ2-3	CASSSTAPGWDTQYF	TGTGCCAGCAGCTCGACAGCGCCGGGTTGGGATACGCAGTATTTT
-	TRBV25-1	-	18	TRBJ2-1	CASSESEVRGFSYNEQFF	TGTGCCAGCAGTGAATCCGAAGTGCGGGGATTCTCCTACAATGAGCAGTTCTTC
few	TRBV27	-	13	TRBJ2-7	CASSLGDSYEQYF	TGTGCCAGCAGTCTAGGGGACTCCTACGAGCAGTACTTC
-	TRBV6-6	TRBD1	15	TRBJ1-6	CASTKTGTLNSPLHF	TGTGCCAGCACTAAGACAGGGACCCTAAATTCACCCCTCCACTTT
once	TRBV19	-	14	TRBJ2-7	CASSIGQGSYEQYF	TGTGCCAGTAGTATTGGGCAGGGATCCTACGAGCAGTACTTC
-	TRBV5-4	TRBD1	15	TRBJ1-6	CASSRGTGSNSPLHF	TGTGCCAGCAGCCGAGGGACAGGGAGCAATTCACCCCTCCACTTT
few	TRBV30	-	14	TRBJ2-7	CAWSTGTGSYEQYF	TGTGCCTGGTCCACCGGGACTGGATCCTACGAGCAGTACTTC
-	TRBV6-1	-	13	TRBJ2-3	CASRRDFQDTQYF	TGTGCCAGCAGGAGGGACTTCCAGGATACGCAGTATTTT
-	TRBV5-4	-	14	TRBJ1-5	CASSLAGVNQPQHF	TGTGCCAGCAGCTTAGCCGGGGTGAATCAGCCCCAGCATTTT
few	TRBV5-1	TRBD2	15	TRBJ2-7	CASSPSGTSVGEQYF	TGCGCCAGCAGCCCGTCCGGGACTAGCGTGGGCGAGCAGTACTTC
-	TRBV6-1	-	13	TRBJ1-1	CASSSGPNTEAFF	TGTGCCAGCAGTAGCGGACCGAACACTGAAGCTTTCTTT
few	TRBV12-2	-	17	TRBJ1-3	CASRLAEAGSSGNTIYF	TGTGCAAGTCGCTTAGCGGAGGCGGGAAGCTCTGGAAACACCATATATTTT
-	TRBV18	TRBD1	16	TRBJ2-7	CASSPPTGGFPYEQYF	TGTGCCAGCTCACCACCGACAGGGGGATTCCCCTACGAGCAGTACTTC
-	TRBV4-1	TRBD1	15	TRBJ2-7	CASSHVRDRRGEQYF	TGCGCCAGCAGCCACGTCCGGGACAGGAGGGGCGAGCAGTACTTC
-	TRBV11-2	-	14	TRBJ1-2	CASSSGSNDYGYTF	TGTGCCAGCAGCTCCGGGAGTAACGACTATGGCTACACCTTC
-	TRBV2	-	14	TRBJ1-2	CASSVTGYPYGYTF	TGTGCCAGCAGTGTTACAGGGTATCCCTATGGCTACACCTTC
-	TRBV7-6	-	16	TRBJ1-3	CASSPTGPSSGNTIYF	TGTGCCAGCAGCCCTACAGGGCCCAGCTCTGGAAACACCATATATTTT
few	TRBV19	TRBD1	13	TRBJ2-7	CASLGQGGYEQYF	TGTGCCAGCTTGGGACAGGGGGGCTACGAGCAGTACTTC
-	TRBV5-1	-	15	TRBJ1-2	CASSLGSAGSYGYTF	TGCGCCAGCAGCTTGGGAAGCGCCGGGAGCTATGGCTACACCTTC
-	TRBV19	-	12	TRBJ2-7	CASSPGTGEQYF	TGTGCCAGTAGTCCTGGGACTGGCGAGCAGTACTTC